This T cell receptor beta chain was recorded in a study of T cell responses to AZD1222 COVID-19 vaccine. Study results and caveats: Reportedly, close to half of spike-specific TCRs are directed against unmutated variant regions. The peak T cell response came first, and repertoires were sampled only after it. Spike-specific TCR breadth and depth grew following two AZD1222 doses. White British ancestry dominated among donors, who included more females, and clonal diversity was possibly underestimated.

This clone was seen just once. The target antigen is unknown. Assay used: immunoSEQ multiplex PCR; TCRdb lists only in-frame clones, some missing. The repertoire holds tens of thousands of clones, approximately 80% seen once, with about 20% in the top ten. CDR1 and CDR2 from the germline V gene are KGHSH and LQKENI. The junction had 0 bases not matched to a gene; V was cut back by 0 bases and J by 8 bases. The CDR3 sequence is 13 residues long. This receptor was identified in an adult in good health. Sequenced material: peripheral blood, taken on day 0 of AZD1222 vaccination. The chain links TRBV18 to TRBJ2-7, with 11 bases aligning to TRBD2. The CDR3 bases are TGTGCCAGCTCACCACCGACTAGCGGGAAGCAGTACTTC. Translating gives CASSPPTSGKQYF.